These 2 T cell receptor beta chains share one sample of origin, sequenced in a study of blood T cell repertoires in COVID-19. This table comes from immunoSEQ multiplex PCR, and its TCRdb copy is limited to in-frame clones, with some not included. The sample gives around 280,000 clones, roughly 87% of which show up once; 2.2% is in the top ten. The sequencing input was peripheral blood. These receptors were collected from a woman aged 45 to 65 who had recovered from COVID-19.

This clone was recorded a few times. The V call is TRBV7-3, the J call TRBJ2-2; D might be TRBD2 (5 bases). Trimming stripped 2 bases from V and 1 base from J, with 11 bases between. Germline CDR1 SGHTA, CDR2 FQGTGA. The CDR3 contains 16 residues. CDR3 in amino acids: CASSLQASRNTGELFF. The CDR3 region has the DNA TGTGCCAGCAGCTTACAGGCTAGCAGGAACACCGGGGAGCTGTTTTTT.

This clone was recorded only once. The genes are TRBV2 and TRBJ2-3; 9 positions match TRBD1. CDR1 is SNHLY and CDR2 is FYNNEI in the germline V gene. This CDR3 contains 14 residues. V gave up 6 bases and J gave up 6 bases; unmatched junction bases: 7. CDR3 in amino acids: CASSETGGSDTQYF. CDR3 bases: TGTGCCAGCAGCGAGACAGGGGGTTCGGATACGCAGTATTTT.